These T cell receptor beta chains were read from a single sample in a study of cytomegalovirus exposure and HLA in healthy donors. Only in-frame clones appear in the TCRdb table, and some are missing; sequencing was by immunoSEQ multiplex PCR. The table shows about 170,000 clones, with around 80% occurring only once. The sample was PBMCs. These receptors all come from a woman aged 25 to 45 in good health and CMV-seropositive. Both conserved end residues are part of each CDR3. Expanded clones get a size class; other rows say once, few or many, or leave the size out.

J: TRBJ2-3; size: -; V: TRBV10-3; CDR3: CAISPGTGEADTQYF
J: TRBJ1-2; size: once; V: TRBV19; CDR3: CASRNLPGQGRAGYTF
J: TRBJ2-5; size: -; V: TRBV10-1; CDR3: CASNGRGETQYF
J: TRBJ2-7; size: -; V: TRBV7-2; CDR3: CASSLVTGAYEQYF
J: TRBJ1-2; size: -; V: TRBV19; CDR3: CASSMTGTGPSIGGYTF
J: TRBJ1-3; size: few; V: TRBV30; CDR3: CAWSAGEPGNTIYF
J: TRBJ2-3; size: -; V: TRBV2; CDR3: CASSVLEGTDTQYF
J: TRBJ2-7; size: -; V: TRBV5-1; CDR3: CASSLGTGAWDEQYF
J: TRBJ1-5; size: -; V: TRBV19; CDR3: CASSIGVKEEGWNQPQHF
J: TRBJ1-5; size: -; V: TRBV6-1; CDR3: CAPAGDSYNQPQHF
J: TRBJ1-3; size: -; V: TRBV19; CDR3: CASSAAPGSGNTIYF
J: TRBJ2-7; size: -; V: TRBV5-4; CDR3: CASSAGLAPAYEQYF
J: TRBJ2-2; size: few; V: TRBV25-1; CDR3: CASSELSTGELFF
J: TRBJ2-1; size: -; V: TRBV27; CDR3: CASSYHIAGGPYNEQFF
J: TRBJ2-7; size: -; V: TRBV11-3; CDR3: CASSLVLVGEQYF
J: TRBJ2-4; size: once; V: TRBV10-3; CDR3: CAISDLAGGAKNIQYF
J: TRBJ1-5; size: -; V: TRBV7-2; CDR3: CASRQGGNQPQHF
J: TRBJ2-1; size: few; V: TRBV5-1; CDR3: CASSSAQGSSYNEQFF
J: TRBJ2-4; size: -; V: TRBV30; CDR3: CAWSVGGPGGAKNIQYF
J: TRBJ2-7; size: -; V: TRBV6-6; CDR3: CASSYSRGEEQYF
J: TRBJ2-7; size: -; V: TRBV27; CDR3: CASSDTPRNRYEQYF
J: TRBJ1-2; size: -; V: TRBV4-1; CDR3: CASSQEHSRSNYGYTF
J: TRBJ2-1; size: -; V: TRBV27; CDR3: CASSWTSRRWEQFF
J: TRBJ1-1; size: -; V: TRBV30; CDR3: CAWVWDRGASFF
J: TRBJ2-4; size: -; V: TRBV23-1; CDR3: CASTLGVLAGGPTAKNIQYF
J: TRBJ2-1; size: -; V: TRBV4-1; CDR3: CASSDRGASSYNEQFF
J: TRBJ1-3; size: -; V: TRBV30; CDR3: CAWSLTTGSGNTIYF
J: TRBJ2-7; size: few; V: TRBV27; CDR3: CASSPPGQGTRSRYEQYF
J: TRBJ1-1; size: -; V: TRBV5-8; CDR3: CASQGQLNTEAFF
J: TRBJ2-1; size: -; V: TRBV11-3; CDR3: CASSLGGGHNEQFF
J: TRBJ2-1; size: -; V: TRBV5-1; CDR3: CASSSAGGSYNEQFF
J: TRBJ2-7; size: -; V: TRBV15; CDR3: CATSRELPRGEQYF
J: TRBJ2-7; size: -; V: TRBV4-1; CDR3: CASSRARTSGSSYEQYF
J: TRBJ2-5; size: once; V: TRBV11-2; CDR3: CASSSRVEETQYF
J: TRBJ2-5; size: -; V: TRBV7-9; CDR3: CASSPPGDRVRETQYF
J: TRBJ1-5; size: once; V: TRBV19; CDR3: CASSPSPQQPQHF
J: TRBJ2-3; size: once; V: TRBV2; CDR3: CAATPDNTDTQYF
J: TRBJ2-5; size: -; V: TRBV28; CDR3: CASSSLGGGETQYF
J: TRBJ2-2; size: -; V: TRBV11-1; CDR3: CASRTRNPGHLTGELFF
J: TRBJ1-2; size: once; V: TRBV6-1; CDR3: CASSSDRHYGYTF
J: TRBJ2-5; size: -; V: TRBV28; CDR3: CASSSPGGWQETQYF
J: TRBJ2-1; size: -; V: TRBV4-2; CDR3: CASSQDWASEYNEQFF
J: TRBJ2-7; size: few; V: TRBV2; CDR3: CASRGQGYHEQYF
J: TRBJ1-4; size: -; V: TRBV6-1; CDR3: CASSEEGTAEKLFF
J: TRBJ1-4; size: -; V: TRBV9; CDR3: CASSVKGAGNEKLFF
J: TRBJ2-7; size: -; V: TRBV6-1; CDR3: CASKLYTDTYEQYF
J: TRBJ2-5; size: -; V: TRBV7-6; CDR3: CASSSAALASGAETQYF